This TCR beta chain was recovered during a study of blood T cell repertoires in COVID-19. Study in general: Acute and convalescent COVID-19 specimens originated in the United States, Italy and Spain. PBMCs, B-cell-depleted T cells, or T cells provided the cDNA or gDNA that made up the material.

In the study's own analysis: Nucleated cell counts were estimated from reference gene primer amplification. TCRdb's copy holds only in-frame clones and misses some; the assay was immunoSEQ multiplex PCR. V and J calls and clone size follow that table, whereas D and trimming were derived from the DNA. Here the sample spans some 200,000 clones, about four fifths being singletons. The origin of this receptor is a woman in her forties or fifties with active or convalescent COVID-19. Sequencing was done on a sample of peripheral blood.

CDR3 in amino acids: CASSLVGEEQFF. The DNA for the CDR3 is TGTGCCAGTAGTTTAGTTGGAGAAGAGCAGTTCTTC. The chain links TRBV19 to TRBJ2-1; D is unclear. The CDR3 totals 12 residues. Trimming left V 5 bases short and J 10 bases short, with 12 bases between. Germline CDR1 is LNHDA and CDR2 is SQIVND (reference sequence).